This T cell receptor beta chain stems from a study of beta chain features in type 1 diabetes. Findings and limits, study-wide: TCRB rearrangement may or may not be influenced by HLA type; here this remained unresolved. Type 1 diabetes patients had moderately but significantly shorter TCRB CDR3s in all four CD4+ subsets. Naive, central memory and regulatory TCRB repertoires appeared more similar among patients than healthy donors.

The CDR3 is made up of 13 amino acids. Trimming removed 5 bases at V and 1 base at J, with 8 bases between. Per germline, CDR1 SGHDN and CDR2 FVKESK. This clone was seen a handful of times. Its antigen is not known. It was via CD45RO/CCR7/CD25/CD127/CD95/CD27 that CD4+ naive, central memory, regulatory and stem cell-like memory cells were sorted. The isolated RNA, all of it, was reverse transcribed, so expressed TCRB transcripts were what got sequenced. The read count averaged about 3.6 million across naive, central memory and regulatory T cell samples. TCRdb keeps only in-frame clones here, not all; method: immunoSEQ multiplex PCR. Among 130,000 or so clones listed, about a sixth were seen once.

This rearrangement joins TRBV14 to TRBJ1-1; D is possibly TRBD1 (6 bases). The sequencing input was central memory CD4+ T cells from blood. This sequence was found in a man in his thirties or forties with type 1 diabetes. CDR3 sequence reads: CASSLQGNTEAFF. For the CDR3, the DNA is TGTGCCAGCAGCTTACAGGGGAACACTGAAGCTTTCTTT.